Reported below is one T cell receptor beta chain. As yet, its antigen is unknown. This entry comes from a study of immune evolution from preneoplasia to lung adenocarcinoma. Study outcomes and limitations: Later-stage lesions appeared to have more T cells, more diversity, less clonality. Normal lung had the highest top T cell clone frequencies.

Some clones are missing from TCRdb's copy, which holds only in-frame ones; the method was immunoSEQ multiplex PCR. The table has 4,000 to 6,000 clones, roughly 76% seen once; the top ten hold 11%. Patients had resection in Japan or China between about 2013 and 2018. H&E slides confirmed each diagnosis, reviewed by two pathologists independently. The CDR3 extends over 14 amino acids. With 7 bases clipped from V and 7 bases from J, the junction kept 10 bases outside the gene matches. From germline, CDR1 is SEHNR and CDR2 FQNEAQ (reference sequence). The chain uses TRBV7-9 and TRBJ2-7; 10 bases map to TRBD1. This receptor was taken from a donor older than 65 with lung adenocarcinoma. The material sequenced was FFPE adjacent normal lung tissue. This chain's CDR3 is CASIPGTGDGEQYF. The CDR3, as DNA: TGTGCCAGCATCCCCGGGACAGGGGATGGAGAGCAGTACTTC.